A single sample gave rise to the 27 T cell receptor beta chains below, sequenced in a study of T cell responses to AZD1222 COVID-19 vaccine (dated by TCRdb to 2020 to 2022). Receptor libraries were prepared by the immunoSEQ multiplex PCR assay. Sourced from immuneACCESS, this table was stored by TCRdb with only in-frame sequences that have V and J called. A share of the clones is absent; for the studies checked, an unresolved V gene accounts for under half, and the remainder has no known explanation. This sample lists tens of thousands of clones; over 80% were detected once. About 51% of the sample comes from the top ten. The time point label, read with the paper, signifies: baseline before first vaccination. The source material was peripheral blood, sampled on day 0 of AZD1222 vaccination. The receptors were sampled from an adult in good health.

The chain recombines TRBV6-5 with TRBJ2-7; tentative D call: TRBD1 (6 bases). This CDR3 is 12 amino acids long. Germline values: CDR1 MNHEY, CDR2 SVGAGI. V was trimmed by 10 bases and J by 2 bases, leaving 12 bases between them. In DNA form, the CDR3 reads TGTGCCATCGTCAGGACAGCCTACGAGCAGTACTTC. Its protein product is CAIVRTAYEQYF.

This clone was counted a few times. The rearrangement joins TRBV3-1 (or the pseudogene TRBV3-2) to TRBJ2-2; no clear D. The CDR3 has 15 amino acids. Germline V gene lookup returns CDR1 LGHDT and CDR2 YNNKEL (reference sequence). Trimming took 1 base from V and 8 from J, leaving 14 bases between them. The CDR3 spells CASSQVLLYGGELFF. Written as DNA, the CDR3 is TGTGCCAGCAGCCAAGTTTTGCTCTACGGGGGGGAGCTGTTTTTT.

This clone was recorded only once. The chain is built from TRBV2 and TRBJ2-5; 13 bases are a match to TRBD2. The germline V gene has CDR1 SNHLY and CDR2 FYNNEI. The CDR3 runs 19 residues. Losses at the gene ends were 4 bases for V and 1 base for J; bases not matched to a gene: 12. DNA for the CDR3: TGTGCCAGCAGTGGAGGGAGTACTAGCGGGAGGGTACCCCAAGAGACCCAGTACTTC. Translated: CASSGGSTSGRVPQETQYF. Full variable domain (rest looked up from reference TRBV2 and TRBJ2-5): EPEVTQTPSHQVTQMGQEVILRCVPISNHLYFYWYRQILGQKVEFLVSFYNNEISEKSEIFDDQFSVERPDGSNFTLKIRSTKLEDSAMYFCASSGGSTSGRVPQETQYFGPGTRLLVL.

This chain links TRBV28 with TRBJ2-3; 11 bases align to TRBD2. CDR1 is MDHEN, CDR2 SYDVKM, per germline. The length of the CDR3 is 15 residues. Unmatched junction bases numbered 6, after V lost 6 bases and J lost 4 bases. In DNA, the CDR3 is TGTGCCAGCAGCCCGGGACTAGCGGAGTCAGATACGCAGTATTTT. Its translation is CASSPGLAESDTQYF.

In DNA, the CDR3 is TGTGCCAGCAGTACCAACCAGGGGTATGGGTACGAGCAGTACTTC. This gives the protein CASSTNQGYGYEQYF. The gene calls are TRBV25-1 and TRBJ2-7; tentatively, D is TRBD1 (6 bases). The CDR3 runs 15 residues. V was trimmed by 5 bases and J by 4 bases, leaving 18 bases between them. The germline CDR1 and CDR2 sequences are MGHDK and SYGVNS.

The J gene is TRBJ2-3, the V gene TRBV7-8; 9 positions match TRBD2. V was pared by 0 bases and J by 0 bases, with 4 bases of the junction left unmatched. Germline V lookup: CDR1 SGHVS, CDR2 FQNEAQ. CDR3 length equals 17 residues. CDR3 sequence: CASSLARGGLSTDTQYF. CDR3 bases: TGTGCCAGCAGCTTAGCGCGGGGGGGCCTAAGCACAGATACGCAGTATTTT.

The J gene is TRBJ2-6, the V gene TRBV30; 8 bases agree with TRBD1. V gave up 0 bases and J gave up 3 bases; unmatched junction bases: 10. The CDR3 totals 18 residues. CDR1 is GTSNPN, CDR2 SVGIG, per germline (reference sequence). Here the CDR3 DNA reads TGTGCCTGGAGTGTTAGGCGCCCAGGGGGCTTTGGGGCCAACGTCCTGACTTTC. Translation: CAWSVRRPGGFGANVLTF.

The chain has TRBV7-9 and TRBJ2-7; TRBD2 agrees at 15 bases. V dropped 3 bases and J dropped 5; count of bases not matched to a gene: 5. Germline V gene sequence: CDR1 SEHNR, CDR2 FQNEAQ (reference sequence). The CDR3 has 16 amino acids. CDR3 in DNA: TGTGCCAGCAGCTTCTGGACTAGCGGGAGGGCCGACGAGCAGTACTTC. This translates into CASSFWTSGRADEQYF.

V gene TRBV25-1 combines with J gene TRBJ1-4; the match to TRBD1 covers 7 bases. This CDR3 is 14 amino acids long. CDR1 MGHDK and CDR2 SYGVNS come from the germline V gene. Trimming took 6 bases from V and 3 from J; bases not matched to a gene: 4. In nucleotides, the CDR3 is TGTGCCAGCAGGGAGACAGGGCCTAATGAAAAACTGTTTTTT. It translates to CASRETGPNEKLFF.

The V call is TRBV30, the J call TRBJ1-6, with no clear D. V dropped 0 bases and J dropped 3 bases, with 12 bases sitting between them. Germline V CDR1 and CDR2: GTSNPN, SVGIG (reference sequence). The CDR3 contains 16 residues. The CDR3 loop reads CAWSVGSPVYNSPLHF. The CDR3 coding sequence is TGTGCCTGGAGTGTAGGCAGCCCGGTCTATAATTCACCCCTCCACTTT.

J is TRBJ2-7 and V is TRBV2; D possibly corresponds to TRBD2 (5 bases). This CDR3 has 13 residues. Germline V gene sequence: CDR1 SNHLY, CDR2 FYNNEI. Trimming took 4 bases from V and 0 from J, leaving 7 bases between them. DNA for the CDR3: TGTGCCAGCAGTGGAGGGAGCTCCTACGAGCAGTACTTC. It is translated as CASSGGSSYEQYF.

This sequence joins TRBV5-5 and TRBJ1-2; D is uncertain. V was trimmed by 0 bases and J by 1 base, leaving 7 bases between them. The CDR3 is made up of 14 amino acids. The germline CDR1 and CDR2 sequences are SGHKS and YYEKEE (reference sequence). CDR3 amino acids: CASSLDRLNYGYTF. Written as DNA, the CDR3 is TGTGCCAGCAGCTTGGACAGACTTAACTATGGCTACACCTTC.

V and J are TRBV18 and TRBJ2-2; D perhaps matches TRBD2 (6 bases). Trimming cost V 3 bases and J 6 bases, with 8 bases left between them. The germline CDR1 and CDR2 sequences are KGHSH and LQKENI. This CDR3 has 13 amino acids. The CDR3 loop reads CASSPRGPGELFF. In nucleotides, the CDR3 is TGTGCCAGCTCACCGCGGGGTCCCGGGGAGCTGTTTTTT.

This clone has a single count. The chain employs TRBV19 and TRBJ2-7; the match to TRBD2 covers 11 bases. Germline lookup yields CDR1 LNHDA and CDR2 SQIVND (reference sequence). V was pared by 4 bases and J by 2 bases, with 7 bases of the junction left unmatched. The CDR3 covers 16 residues. CDR3 sequence reads: CASSTDLAGGTYEQYF. The CDR3 bases are TGTGCCAGTAGTACCGATCTAGCGGGGGGAACCTACGAGCAGTACTTC.

This chain links TRBV7-9 with TRBJ2-1; TRBD1 matches at 9 bases. CDR1 SEHNR and CDR2 FQNEAQ come from the germline V gene (reference sequence). V shed 7 bases, J shed 6 bases, and the junction held 10 bases outside the gene matches. CDR3 length: 15 amino acids. The CDR3 here is CASTRQGGGSNEQFF. CDR3 coding DNA: TGTGCCAGCACCCGACAGGGGGGCGGGAGCAATGAGCAGTTCTTC.

The chain is built from TRBV4-1 and TRBJ2-7, with D possibly being TRBD1 (6 bases). The CDR3 spans 14 residues. Trimming stripped 0 bases from V and 7 bases from J, with 13 bases between. In germline, CDR1 is MGHRA, CDR2 YSYEKL. DNA of the CDR3: TGCGCCAGCAGCCAAGATCTGGGGGCGGAGGAGCAGTACTTC. This sequence encodes CASSQDLGAEEQYF.

The rearrangement links TRBV5-1 to TRBJ1-3, with D possibly being TRBD1 (5 bases). The CDR3 has 16 amino acids. V was shortened by 0 bases and J by 4 bases, with 14 bases between the two germline ends. Germline V lookup: CDR1 SGHRS, CDR2 YFSETQ. This chain's CDR3 is CASSLAGPSRGNTIYF. CDR3 bases: TGCGCCAGCAGCTTGGCGGGACCTTCCCGAGGAAACACCATATATTTT.

The J gene is TRBJ1-6, the V gene TRBV7-9; D ambiguous. CDR1 and CDR2 (germline): SEHNR, FQNEAQ (reference sequence). There are 14 residues in the CDR3. V was clipped by 1 base and J by 7 bases, with 8 bases between them. In DNA form, the CDR3 reads TGTGCCAGCAGCTTAGTGATGGGGAATTCACCCCTCCACTTT. It translates to CASSLVMGNSPLHF. Full variable domain (rest looked up from reference TRBV7-9 and TRBJ1-6): DTGVSQNPRHKITKRGQNVTFRCDPISEHNRLYWYRQTLGQGPEFLTYFQNEAQLEKSRLLSDRFSAERPKGSFSTLEIQRTEQGDSAMYLCASSLVMGNSPLHFGNGTRLTVT.

V gene TRBV28 combines with J gene TRBJ2-5; 16 bases agree with TRBD2. This CDR3 has 18 amino acids. The germline V gene encodes CDR1 MDHEN and CDR2 SYDVKM. J lost 5 bases, V lost 5 bases, and 11 bases had no gene match. The DNA for the CDR3 is TGTGCCAGCAGTCGTGGGACTAGCGGGAGGGCCTTTGGGGAGACCCAGTACTTC. Translation gives CASSRGTSGRAFGETQYF.

The rearrangement links TRBV19 to TRBJ1-2; D ambiguous. The CDR3 is made up of 14 amino acids. Looked up from germline, CDR1 is LNHDA and CDR2 is SQIVND (reference sequence). The V gene lost 1 base and the J gene lost 8 bases, with 14 bases spanning the gap. This CDR3 reads CASSIADGLGGYTF. The CDR3, as DNA: TGTGCCAGTAGTATAGCCGACGGTCTAGGGGGCTACACCTTC.

This clone was observed a handful of times. The chain joins TRBV29-1 to TRBJ2-7, with 8 bases fitting TRBD2. This CDR3 is 14 amino acids long. The J segment lost 3 bases and the V segment lost 4 bases, leaving 8 bases of the junction unmatched. Germline CDR1 is SQVTM and CDR2 is ANQGSEA. This CDR3 reads CSVVDGRGGYEQYF. CDR3 DNA sequence: TGCAGCGTTGTTGACGGGAGGGGCGGCTACGAGCAGTACTTC.

The rearrangement uses TRBV15 and TRBJ2-1; tentative D call: TRBD2 (5 bases). The CDR3 contains 14 residues. Germline values: CDR1 LNHNV, CDR2 YYDKDF (reference sequence). Trimming cost V 6 bases and J 0 bases, with 9 bases left between them. CDR3 coding DNA: TGTGCCACCAGGGAAGCGGTCTCCTACAATGAGCAGTTCTTC. Amino acids: CATREAVSYNEQFF. Using reference TRBV15 and TRBJ2-1 for the parts outside the CDR3, the full variable domain is DAMVIQNPRYQVTQFGKPVTLSCSQTLNHNVMYWYQQKSSQAPKLLFHYYDKDFNNEADTPDNFQSRRPNTSFCFLDIRSPGLGDTAMYLCATREAVSYNEQFFGPGTRLTVL.

This clone has just one count. The gene calls are TRBV6-6 and TRBJ2-7; 13 bases map to TRBD2. Per germline, CDR1 MNHNY and CDR2 SVGAGI (reference sequence). CDR3 length: 15 residues. V shed 6 bases, J shed 4 bases, and the junction held 6 bases outside the gene matches. The CDR3 DNA reads TGTGCCAGCAGCTACGGACTAGCGGGAGCTTACGAGCAGTACTTC. Its translation is CASSYGLAGAYEQYF.

The chain uses TRBV30 and TRBJ1-1; D possibly corresponds to TRBD1 (6 bases). The CDR3 covers 13 residues. Trimming cost V 0 bases and J 5 bases, with 10 bases left between them. CDR1 is GTSNPN and CDR2 is SVGIG in the germline V gene (reference sequence). CDR3: CAWSVGGGTEAFF. The CDR3 nucleotides are TGTGCCTGGAGTGTAGGGGGGGGGACTGAAGCTTTCTTT.

This chain uses TRBV6-5 with TRBJ1-6, with D maybe TRBD1 (5 bases). Between the trimmed V and J ends, which lost 5 bases and 3 bases, there was a span of 8 bases. Germline lookup yields CDR1 MNHEY and CDR2 SVGAGI. There are 14 residues in the CDR3. CDR3 loop: CASSRGNYNSPLHF. CDR3 DNA sequence: TGTGCCAGCAGTCGGGGCAACTATAATTCACCCCTCCACTTT.

In this sample, this clone turned up once. One junction end does not reproduce the germline sequence, and a read error may be involved. The chain is built from TRBV6-5 and TRBJ2-7; 8 nucleotides line up with TRBD1. Germline V gene lookup returns CDR1 MNHEY and CDR2 SVGAGI. The CDR3 has 12 residues. The DNA for the CDR3 is TGTGCCAGCAGCCCCGGTGGGGACAGGCGCGACTTC. It translates to CASSPGGDRRDF.

The V call is TRBV24-1, the J call TRBJ2-3; TRBD1 might be the D (5 bases). The germline gives CDR1 KGHDR, CDR2 SFDVKD. V lost 4 bases to trimming and J lost 3 bases, with 10 bases between them. This CDR3 contains 14 residues. The CDR3 region is CATSDQGRTDTQYF. CDR3 nucleotide sequence: TGTGCCACCAGTGACCAGGGCAGAACAGATACGCAGTATTTT.